Here is one TCR beta chain with its context. Antigen unknown. Both 60 Vbeta primers and 13 Jbeta primers went into the PCR. The table came from immunoSEQ multiplex PCR; TCRdb's copy has only in-frame clones and leaves some out. Of approximately 160,000 clones listed, 70% to 80% are singletons. The data belong to a study of cytomegalovirus exposure and HLA in healthy donors. Germline V gives CDR1 SGHRS, CDR2 YFSETQ. The CDR3 consists of 17 residues. V was pared by 3 bases and J by 7 bases, with 10 bases of the junction left unmatched. Findings and caveats of the study: Equally common other TCR beta chains were less clonally expanded than HLA-associated ones, a later analysis found. From TCR beta sequences, most subjects' HLA-A and HLA-B alleles were reportedly predicted accurately.

Sequenced: PBMCs. V is TRBV5-1 and J is TRBJ2-1, with 13 bases fitting TRBD2. The receptor's source is a woman in her thirties or forties in good health and CMV-seronegative. CDR3 nucleotides: TGCGCCAGCAGCTCCCTCCTTACTAGCGGGGGGGGAAATGAGCAGTTCTTC. Its protein product is CASSSLLTSGGGNEQFF.